This T cell receptor (beta chain) derives from a study of cytomegalovirus exposure and HLA in healthy donors (TCRdb year 2017). Study-level background: An earlier analysis of several hundred of the donors reported 276 Gb of sequence data and 90 million to 120 million unique TCR beta sequences obtained from approximately 180 million T cells. High-throughput TCR immunosequencing, statistical association of individual TCRs with disease status, and machine learning were combined to predict cytomegalovirus infection status. Every discovery cohort repertoire had been produced on one sequencing platform. In a later genetic analysis, genome-wide SNP genotypes for 398 of the 666 donors were used, and that subset was treated as a discovery cohort. In the later analysis, no new phenotypic data were used to find candidate immune exposures; instead, reliance was placed on TCR beta sequences and their occurrence across donors. A few DR-DQ haplotypes were treated as single units for association and clustering because of strong linkage in the cohort. Typing coverage differed by locus: A, B, C, DRB1 and DQB1 were typed in roughly 629-630 donors, DQA1 in 500 to 550, DPA1 in over 600, and DPB1 in approximately 450. The aim of the study was to test whether cataloging public T cell receptors could identify signatures of past pathogen exposure. An early release that covered 500 to 800 HLA-typed donors contained around 300 gigabases of sequencing data and about 93 million unique TCR sequences. A later analysis re-examined previously published TCR beta repertoires from roughly 720 donors and added high-resolution HLA genotyping to investigate patterns of TCR occurrence. Among the roughly 380 genotyped donors, approximately 82% belonged to the genetic ancestry cluster associated with self-reported Caucasian donors. Using immunosequencing, the study profiled T cell repertoires from around 680 subjects and related those repertoires to cytomegalovirus serostatus. Alongside the repertoire data, information on donor age, sex, ethnicity and CMV serostatus was compiled. To decide whether each TCR beta V gene segment behaved as functional or pseudogenic, an earlier analysis of some 540 of the donors relied on high-throughput TCR beta sequencing. Along with the approximately 650-subject first cohort, a separate validation cohort of over a hundred different subjects was used. HLA typing covered class I and class II loci at four-digit resolution. Across approximately 420 genotyped donors of the cohort, an average of roughly 250,000 unique TCR beta nucleotide sequences per donor were sequenced, and roughly 17% of those sequences were non-productive.

This clone was seen a few times. What this receptor recognizes is not known. The input lacks base qualities; no much larger clone sits a single base away. What the research found in general, with its limitations: Because counts were too low, around 18 rarely observed V segments, including chromosome 9 orphons, were left out of the earlier analysis of some 600 of the donors. In a later genetic analysis, a missense DCLRE1C variant was associated with V-gene and J-gene trimming of TCR beta chains, and the association was replicated in an independent cohort. The classifier was reported to diagnose cytomegalovirus status with high specificity and sensitivity in both the original cohort and the validation cohort. A cluster of highly shared sequence variants was judged likely to represent a technical artifact of the sequencing pipeline. Three of the identified cytomegalovirus-associated TCR beta chains were confirmed in vitro to be specific for cytomegalovirus antigens. The study gave a list of 150 to 200 TCR beta chains associated with cytomegalovirus. A later analysis reported that several top co-occurrence clusters appeared linked to parvovirus B19, influenza, CMV and Epstein-Barr virus. The only immune exposure information available for the cohort was CMV serostatus. A further reported finding was that TCR beta sequences accurately predicted the HLA-A and HLA-B alleles for most subjects in the first cohort. Some IMGT-functional V segments, including TRBV6-2 and TRBV6-3, could not be distinguished by the 87-base-pair reads and were therefore excluded. Across donors, most TCR sequences were observed very rarely, whereas some public TCRs were present in many individuals. Presence/absence analyses assumed roughly uniform sequencing depth across donors, an assumption that may not hold. In a later genetic analysis, fewer N-insertions in productive TCRs were reported among donors in an Asian-associated ancestry cluster than the roughly 640-donor mean. The authors suggested that the approach could potentially be generalized to other disease states and immunological phenotypes. Strong co-occurrence of HLA alleles, especially DR and DQ, made assigning TCR associations to individual alleles difficult. Because HLA typing was unavailable for some donors at each locus, only the typed subset was used in association tests. In a later analysis, the rate of TCR association differed among HLA loci, with DRB1 alleles having the most associated TCRs and HLA-C alleles having the fewest. An earlier analysis of 450 to 750 of the donors showed that most TCR beta V segments appeared in productive rearrangements either about 87% or about 30% of the time, which broadly matched IMGT annotations. Specific HLA alleles were associated with 16,951 TCR beta sequences at a false discovery rate of 0.05 in a later analysis. In a later analysis, HLA-associated TCR beta chains showed more clonal expansion and lower generation probabilities than non-associated chains that were equally common. Linkage disequilibrium might explain the correlated functional status among segregating V segments, but an unknown experimental factor could not be ruled out. This cohort had only TCR beta chains sequenced, and the lack of alpha or paired-chain data limited which features could be detected. According to a later analysis, most CMV-associated TCR beta chains appeared to be HLA-restricted, and the HLA associations seemed to be driven largely by CMV exposure.

Library generation was performed with the immunoSEQ multiplex PCR assay. The multiplex PCR relied on a mix of 60 forward primers for TCR Vbeta segments and 13 reverse primers for TCR Jbeta segments. A multiplex PCR assay on genomic DNA amplified the CDR3 region of rearranged TCR beta genes. The amplified TCR beta libraries were sequenced on the Illumina HiSeq System as 87-base-pair reads. In the original analysis: Across the 670 or so repertoires, a later analysis counted tens of millions of unique TCR beta chains, about 10 million of which were shared by at least two donors. A nearest-neighbor algorithm error-corrected the raw reads and collapsed the reads into unique sequences, merging closely related sequences to remove PCR and sequencing errors. To assign V, D and J gene segments, CDR3 sequences were aligned to IMGT reference sequences. For a sequence to be retained, at least a six-nucleotide match to both a V gene segment and a J gene segment was required. Rearrangements were called productive when the CDR3 lacked stop codons and stayed in frame with V and J; all others were non-productive. Following IMGT convention, CDR3 was defined as the stretch from the second conserved V-encoded cysteine up to the conserved J-encoded phenylalanine. In an earlier analysis of just under 600 of the donors, sequences lacking an unambiguous match to a single V gene segment were excluded. In an earlier analysis of around 600 of the donors, V segments were called functional above 56.7% productive rearrangements and were called segregating when the between-donor standard deviation exceeded 5%. To diagnose cytomegalovirus status from the catalog of TCR beta chain sequences, a statistical classification framework was built. A later analysis assigned V and J genes by comparing TCR nucleotide sequences with IMGT/GENE-DB human TR gene sequences. A later analysis assigned CDR3 sequences and most-parsimonious VDJ recombination scenarios with the TCRdist pipeline. In a later analysis, each TCR beta chain was defined by its CDR3 amino acid sequence together with its V-gene family, and reads without a unique V-gene family were excluded. To address suspected cross-contamination and a sequencing artifact, a later analysis removed over 500 highly shared, low-generation-probability nucleotide sequences. A later analysis calculated a clonal expansion index for each public chain from normalized within-repertoire ranks of inferred template counts. In a later analysis, generation probabilities were computed with a VDJ recombination model fitted to out-of-frame rearrangements, and the resulting probabilities were checked against IGoR. In a later analysis, hypergeometric tests were used to score TCR-TCR, TCR-HLA and TCR-CMV co-occurrence, with a repertoire-size bias correction applied to TCR pairs. To estimate false discovery rates, a later analysis permuted the HLA or CMV assignments 20 times. In a later analysis, co-occurring TCRs were grouped using DBSCAN, and TCRdist sequence similarity was added for clustering within HLA-allele-positive subsets. Co-occurrence clustering excluded repertoires with fewer than 30,000 or more than 120,000 public chains, plus five with anomalous nucleotide sharing. This is the immuneACCESS table as TCRdb keeps it, with only in-frame sequences that have V and J called. A part of the clones is gone; compared with another copy, unresolved V genes explain less than half, and the rest is unexplained. V, J and clone size are taken as reported in that table, and D and trimming were inferred from the DNA itself. The sample table records fewer than 150,000 clones; roughly 74% of these occur just once. Roughly 6.3% of the sample is held by the ten biggest clonotypes.

CDR3 length: 13 amino acids, cysteine to phenylalanine. The sequence is cut down to CDR3 DNA, 39 bases in frame from base 1. According to the germline V gene, CDR1 reads LGHNT and CDR2 reads FRNRAP. V and J lose 6 bases and 10 bases, and a span of 15 bases separates them. The cohort was made up of under 800 healthy bone marrow donors. Cohort members were all nominally healthy when sampled, although unrecorded immune exposures were likely present. The donor was CMV seropositive and was included in the group of 250 to 300 seropositive cohort members. Every donor gave a peripheral blood sample, and the peripheral blood mononuclear cells from that sample were used for TCR beta sequencing. The Qiagen DNeasy Blood Extraction Kit was used to extract genomic DNA from the blood cell samples.

The rearrangement combines TRBV12-5 with TRBJ1-4; TRBD1 is possibly the D segment (6 matching bases). Sequencing input: PBMCs. The clonotype originates from a woman in her forties or fifties in good health and CMV-seropositive. The nucleotide sequence is given as TGTGCTAGTGGCCTTGGGGGGGCCCGAAAACTGTTTTTT. The resulting protein is CASGLGGARKLFF. Joined to the reference TRBV12-5 and TRBJ1-4 proteins, this CDR3 gives the full variable domain: DARVTQTPRHKVTEMGQEVTMRCQPILGHNTVFWYRQTMMQGLELLAYFRNRAPLDDSGMPKDRFSAEMPDATLATLKIQPSEPRDSAVYFCASGLGGARKLFFGSGTQLSVL.